Each of the 31 T cell receptor beta chains below was sequenced from the same sample in a study of blood T cell repertoires in COVID-19. Here immunoSEQ multiplex PCR was the method, and the copy in TCRdb shows in-frame clones only, minus some. The profile shows roughly 290,000 clones, around 85% of them singletons. The sequencing sample was made of peripheral blood. These receptors were collected from a woman in her forties or fifties with active or convalescent COVID-19.

This chain uses TRBV6-5 with TRBJ2-1; 7 bases map to TRBD1. This CDR3 comprises 15 residues. Unmatched junction bases numbered 3, after V lost 2 bases and J lost 2 bases. The germline V gene encodes CDR1 MNHEY and CDR2 SVGAGI. The CDR3: CASSYDRDTYNEQFF. CDR3 nucleotides: TGTGCCAGCAGTTACGACAGGGACACCTACAATGAGCAGTTCTTC.

This clone was seen only once. V gene TRBV27 combines with J gene TRBJ1-1; 7 bases align to TRBD1. Per germline, CDR1 MNHEY and CDR2 SMNVEV (reference sequence). V trimming: 5 bases; J trimming: 2 bases; junction bases outside the gene matches: 5. The CDR3 totals 14 residues. The CDR3 DNA reads TGTGCCAGCAGTCCGAACAGGGGAAACACTGAAGCTTTCTTT. Translated, it gives CASSPNRGNTEAFF.

Details on this clone: A much larger clone sits a single nucleotide away, making a read error possible. This chain links TRBV5-6 with TRBJ1-1; 9 bases align to TRBD1. This CDR3 contains 13 residues. The V and J ends lost 4 bases and 4 bases, in that order; junction bases with no gene match: 2. Germline V lookup: CDR1 SGHDT, CDR2 YYEEEE. The CDR3 loop reads CASSLDRGTEAFF. In nucleotides, the CDR3 is TGTGCCAGCAGCCTGGACAGGGGCACTGAAGCTTTCTTT. Supplemented by reference TRBV5-6 and TRBJ1-1, the full variable domain reads DAGVTQSPTHLIKTRGQQVTLRCSPKSGHDTVSWYQQALGQGPQFIFQYYEEEERQRGNFPDRFSGHQFPNYSSELNVNALLLGDSALYLCASSLDRGTEAFFGQGTRLTVV.

The chain is built from TRBV5-1 and TRBJ1-2; D is unresolved. This CDR3 spans 12 amino acids. Trimming shortened V by 5 bases and J by 6 bases, and 11 bases separated the two germline ends. From germline, CDR1 is SGHRS and CDR2 YFSETQ. The chain's CDR3 is CASRPLKHGYTF. The CDR3 DNA sequence: TGCGCCAGCAGACCCCTAAAGCATGGCTACACCTTC.

The rearrangement uses TRBV5-1 and TRBJ1-2; D ambiguous. V lost 0 bases and J lost 3, with 18 bases in between. Germline lookup yields CDR1 SGHRS and CDR2 YFSETQ. CDR3 length equals 17 residues. In nucleotides, the CDR3 is TGCGCCAGCAGCTTGGGTATTGCTTTGGCAGATGACTATGGCTACACCTTC. It yields the protein CASSLGIALADDYGYTF.

The gene calls are TRBV7-8 and TRBJ2-7, with 8 bases lining up with TRBD2. CDR1 SGHVS and CDR2 FQNEAQ come from the germline V gene. V lost 1 base to trimming and J lost 3 bases; unmatched junction nucleotides: 2. The CDR3 loop spans 14 amino acids. CDR3 DNA: TGTGCCAGCAGCTTAGTGACTAGCGTCTACGAGCAGTACTTC. Translation gives CASSLVTSVYEQYF. Variable domain in full (rest from reference TRBV7-8 and TRBJ2-7): GAGVSQSPRYKVAKRGQDVALRCDPISGHVSLFWYQQALGQGPEFLTYFQNEAQLDKSGLPSDRFFAERPEGSVSTLKIQRTQQEDSAVYLCASSLVTSVYEQYFGPGTRLTVT.

The chain carries TRBV10-2 and TRBJ1-5; D might be TRBD1 (6 bases). CDR1 WSHSY and CDR2 SAAADI come from the germline V gene. The CDR3 contains 16 residues. V lost 3 bases, J lost 9 bases, and 21 bases lay in between. The CDR3 bases are TGCGCCAGCAGTGATTCTCGTGGTACAGGGAGACGGCCCCAGCATTTT. As protein: CASSDSRGTGRRPQHF.

This chain uses TRBV27 with TRBJ1-3; D might be TRBD1 (5 bases). The germline gives CDR1 MNHEY, CDR2 SMNVEV (reference sequence). V was shortened by 4 bases and J by 2 bases, with 9 bases between the two germline ends. CDR3 length: 14 residues. CDR3 sequence reads: CASSSRVAGNTIYF. CDR3 sequence (DNA): TGTGCCAGCAGTTCCAGGGTAGCTGGAAACACCATATATTTT.

V usage is TRBV3-1 (or the pseudogene TRBV3-2) and J usage is TRBJ2-7; 7 bases align to TRBD2. The CDR3 has 15 residues. V shed 0 bases, J shed 9 bases, and the junction held 11 bases outside the gene matches. Germline V gene lookup returns CDR1 LGHDT and CDR2 YNNKEL (reference sequence). The CDR3 here is CASSQDGGGWSPQYF. CDR3 coding DNA: TGTGCCAGCAGCCAAGATGGGGGGGGTTGGTCGCCGCAGTACTTC.

V usage is TRBV11-3 and J usage is TRBJ2-5, with TRBD2 matching over 7 bases. After removal of 5 bases from V and 3 bases from J, the junction contained 6 bases not matched to a gene. This CDR3 is built from 14 residues. Germline CDR1 is SGHNT and CDR2 is YENEEA. The CDR3 region is CASSKTSLEETQYF. The CDR3 DNA reads as TGTGCCAGCAGCAAGACTAGCTTAGAAGAGACCCAGTACTTC.

The chain employs TRBV19 and TRBJ1-3, with D maybe TRBD1 (5 bases). CDR1 and CDR2 from the germline V gene are LNHDA and SQIVND (reference sequence). This CDR3 contains 17 residues. V lost 5 bases, J lost 0 bases, and 17 bases lay in between. CDR3: CASSGHLAMSSGNTIYF. The CDR3, as DNA: TGTGCCAGTAGTGGACACTTAGCAATGAGCTCTGGAAACACCATATATTTT.

The chain carries TRBV6-5 and TRBJ1-6, with TRBD1 identical over 7 bases. Looked up from germline, CDR1 is MNHEY and CDR2 is SVGAGI. This CDR3 has 14 residues. Germline trimming cut 7 bases from V and 11 bases from J; bases unmatched to any gene: 11. The CDR3, as DNA: TGTGCCAGCACCATGATAGGGGGCTTTGCACCCCTCCACTTT. Translation: CASTMIGGFAPLHF.

This chain links TRBV7-8 with TRBJ2-7; D is unclear. Per germline, CDR1 SGHVS and CDR2 FQNEAQ. Trimming removed 2 bases at V and 2 bases at J, with 10 bases between. This CDR3 region has 14 residues. The DNA of the CDR3 is TGTGCCAGCAGCTTACGGTGGGCTACCTACGAGCAGTACTTC. Amino acids: CASSLRWATYEQYF.

The chain couples TRBV6-5 to TRBJ2-7; TRBD1 aligns across 7 bases. This CDR3 has 14 residues. From germline, CDR1 is MNHEY and CDR2 SVGAGI. With V trimmed by 6 bases and J by 5 bases, 10 bases remained unmatched. In nucleotides, the CDR3 is TGTGCCAGCAGGACGAGGGGGCTAGGGGACGAGCAGTACTTC. Its protein is CASRTRGLGDEQYF.

The CDR3: CAIGGLAGVAPSYNEQFF. Written as DNA, the CDR3 is TGTGCCATCGGAGGACTAGCGGGAGTCGCCCCCTCCTACAATGAGCAGTTCTTC. This chain joins TRBV10-3 and TRBJ2-1; 13 nucleotides align to TRBD2. Germline V gene lookup returns CDR1 ENHRY and CDR2 SYGVKD. V was pared by 8 bases and J by 0 bases, with 10 bases of the junction left unmatched. The CDR3 runs to 18 residues.

The CDR3: CASSSIRRARTDTQYF. As DNA, the CDR3 is TGTGCCAGCAGTTCCATAAGGAGGGCCCGCACAGATACGCAGTATTTT. V gene TRBV6-5 combines with J gene TRBJ2-3; D is perhaps TRBD2 (6 bases). CDR1 is MNHEY and CDR2 is SVGAGI in the germline V gene. V was trimmed by 4 bases and J by 1 base, leaving 15 bases between them. The CDR3 is made up of 16 amino acids.

This chain joins TRBV28 and TRBJ2-7; D might be TRBD2 (6 bases). The ends were cut back, 6 bases at V and 5 bases at J, with 11 bases in the middle. Germline CDR1 and CDR2: MDHEN and SYDVKM. This CDR3 region has 12 residues. CDR3 protein: CASRETRDEQYF. In DNA, the CDR3 is TGTGCCAGCAGGGAGACTAGGGACGAGCAGTACTTC.

This clone was found a few times. This sequence joins TRBV30 and TRBJ1-1; D gene uncertain. Germline values: CDR1 GTSNPN, CDR2 SVGIG (reference sequence). The ends were cut back, 3 bases at V and 4 bases at J, with 6 bases in the middle. The CDR3 length is 11 residues. This CDR3 reads CAWRGRTEAFF. The DNA for the CDR3 is TGTGCCTGGAGGGGCCGCACTGAAGCTTTCTTT.

The chain carries TRBV5-1 and TRBJ1-2; 11 bases line up with TRBD1. Germline CDR1 reads SGHRS; CDR2 reads YFSETQ. Trimming cost V 4 bases and J 8 bases; bases outside gene matches: 10. CDR3 size: 15 residues. Here the CDR3 DNA reads TGCGCCAGCAGCCCCCTAGGACAGGGGGCTCGGGGCTACACCTTC. Its protein product is CASSPLGQGARGYTF. Variable domain in full (rest from reference TRBV5-1 and TRBJ1-2): KAGVTQTPRYLIKTRGQQVTLSCSPISGHRSVSWYQQTPGQGLQFLFEYFSETQRNKGNFPGRFSGRQFSNSRSEMNVSTLELGDSALYLCASSPLGQGARGYTFGSGTRLTVV.

The chain links TRBV28 to TRBJ1-2; D not certain. Germline values: CDR1 MDHEN, CDR2 SYDVKM. The CDR3 has 14 amino acids. V lost 4 bases and J lost 5, with 14 bases in between. CDR3 nucleotide sequence: TGTGCCAGCAGTTCCATTTTGGGGAGGTATGGCTACACCTTC. The encoded protein is CASSSILGRYGYTF.

The rearrangement uses TRBV5-4 and TRBJ2-3; 9 positions match TRBD2. The CDR3 extends over 17 amino acids. Germline V gene sequence: CDR1 SGHNT, CDR2 YYREEE (reference sequence). V shed 4 bases and J 0 bases; nucleotides not matched to a gene: 9. In DNA, the CDR3 is TGTGCCAGCAGCCGAGATGGGACTAGCCCTAGCACAGATACGCAGTATTTT. Translation: CASSRDGTSPSTDTQYF.

This chain connects TRBV5-4 to TRBJ1-4, with a tentative D call TRBD1 (5 bases). Trimming stripped 0 bases from V and 3 bases from J, with 9 bases between. The CDR3 covers 15 residues. Germline V gene sequence: CDR1 SGHNT, CDR2 YYREEE (reference sequence). The CDR3 region is CASSLGGRANEKLFF. As DNA, the CDR3 is TGTGCCAGCAGCTTGGGGGGCAGGGCTAATGAAAAACTGTTTTTT.

V and J are TRBV12-3 or TRBV12-4 and TRBJ2-5, with a weak D call TRBD2 (5 bases). The CDR3 is 13 amino acids. With 5 bases removed from V and 2 bases from J, the gap between germline ends came to 9 bases. The CDR3 bases are TGTGCCAGCAGTAACCCGGGACAAGAGACCCAGTACTTC. Its protein product is CASSNPGQETQYF.

The chain is built from TRBV9 and TRBJ2-3; the match to TRBD2 covers 14 bases. Losses at the gene ends were 2 bases for V and 6 bases for J; bases not matched to a gene: 5. CDR1 is SGDLS and CDR2 is YYNGEE in the germline V gene. The CDR3 contains 16 residues. This CDR3 is CASSVGTSGSGDTQYF. CDR3 sequence (DNA): TGTGCCAGCAGCGTCGGGACTAGCGGGAGCGGGGATACGCAGTATTTT. Using reference TRBV9 and TRBJ2-3 for the parts outside the CDR3, the full variable domain is DSGVTQTPKHLITATGQRVTLRCSPRSGDLSVYWYQQSLDQGLQFLIQYYNGEERAKGNILERFSAQQFPDLHSELNLSSLELGDSALYFCASSVGTSGSGDTQYFGPGTRLTVL.

The rearrangement uses TRBV6-9 and TRBJ1-1, with D possibly being TRBD1 (6 bases). With 6 bases removed from V and 11 bases from J, the gap between germline ends came to 28 bases. Germline V gives CDR1 MNHGY, CDR2 SVAAGI. The CDR3 is made up of 16 amino acids. For the CDR3, the DNA is TGTGCCAGCAGCCCAAGGGGGGGCGAAAGTCGCGGATGGGCTTTCTTT. Amino acid sequence: CASSPRGGESRGWAFF.

This rearrangement joins TRBV5-1 to TRBJ2-2, with D possibly matching TRBD2 (6 bases). V was cut by 4 bases and J by 6 bases, with 16 bases left in between. The CDR3 is 15 residues long. Germline CDR1 is SGHRS and CDR2 is YFSETQ. DNA for the CDR3: TGCGCCAGCAGCGTGACTAGTAGTAAGGCCGGGGAGCTGTTTTTT. This translates into CASSVTSSKAGELFF.

The DNA for the CDR3 is TGTGCCAGCAGCACGGGTGTCACCCCCGGCTACACCTTC. This gives the protein CASSTGVTPGYTF. The chain joins TRBV28 to TRBJ1-2, with D uncertain. This CDR3 spans 13 amino acids. V lost 6 bases, J lost 8 bases, and 16 bases lay in between. Germline V gene data show CDR1 as MDHEN and CDR2 as SYDVKM.

This sequence joins TRBV10-1 and TRBJ1-5; 10 bases are a match to TRBD1. V shed 2 bases and J 7 bases; nucleotides not matched to a gene: 8. This CDR3 spans 16 amino acids. CDR1 and CDR2 from the germline V gene are WNHNN and SYGVQD (reference sequence). The CDR3 nucleotides read TGCGCCAGCAGTGAGAGGTGGACAGGGGGGCACCAGCCCCAGCATTTT. Protein product: CASSERWTGGHQPQHF.

The CDR3 sequence: CASSPLKALSHGPGQPQHF. In DNA, the CDR3 is TGTGCCAGCAGTCCCCTTAAGGCTCTGAGCCATGGGCCAGGTCAGCCCCAGCATTTT. The chain joins TRBV28 to TRBJ1-5; D is unclear. V lost 5 bases and J 6 bases, leaving 29 bases between the germline ends. Germline CDR1 and CDR2: MDHEN and SYDVKM. The CDR3 covers 19 residues.

The genes are TRBV24-1 and TRBJ1-1, with TRBD1 identical over 7 bases. The germline V gene encodes CDR1 KGHDR and CDR2 SFDVKD. The CDR3 is made up of 17 amino acids. The trim removed 1 base at V and 2 bases at J, leaving 9 bases unmatched. This CDR3 reads CATSDFAGRGNNTEAFF. As DNA, the CDR3 is TGTGCCACCAGTGATTTTGCCGGCAGGGGGAATAACACTGAAGCTTTCTTT.

The chain recombines TRBV18 with TRBJ2-1; D gene ambiguous. Trimming left V 2 bases short and J 12 bases short, with 11 bases between. The CDR3 has 12 amino acids. Per the germline V gene, CDR1 is KGHSH and CDR2 is LQKENI. The CDR3 bases are TGTGCCAGCTCACCAGTTACTGGGCCGCAGTTCTTC. This gives the protein CASSPVTGPQFF.